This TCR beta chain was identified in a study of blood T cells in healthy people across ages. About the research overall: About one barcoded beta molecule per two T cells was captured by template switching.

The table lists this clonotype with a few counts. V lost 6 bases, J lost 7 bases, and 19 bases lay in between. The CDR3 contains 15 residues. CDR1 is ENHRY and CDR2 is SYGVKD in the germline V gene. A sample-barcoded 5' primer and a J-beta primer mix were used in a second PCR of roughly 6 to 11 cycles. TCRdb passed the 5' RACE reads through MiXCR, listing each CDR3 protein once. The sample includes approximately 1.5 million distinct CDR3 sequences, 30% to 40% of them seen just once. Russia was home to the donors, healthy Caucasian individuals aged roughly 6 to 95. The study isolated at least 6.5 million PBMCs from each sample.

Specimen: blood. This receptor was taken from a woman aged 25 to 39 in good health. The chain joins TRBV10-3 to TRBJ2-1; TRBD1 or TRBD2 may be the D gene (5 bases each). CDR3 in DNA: TGTGCCATCAGCAGGGCCGGGACCCACGGGAATGAGCAGTTCTTC. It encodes CAISRAGTHGNEQFF.